A single sample is the source of the 27 T cell receptor beta chains below, sequenced in a study of CD8 T cells in ankylosing spondylitis. One entry per CDR3 protein, called by TCRdb with MiXCR from the 5' RACE reads. The repertoire holds about 150,000 distinct CDR3 sequences, around 42% seen once, with 12% to 15% in the top ten. The sample taken for sequencing was synovial fluid, either unsorted or a sorted T cell fraction (not recorded which). These receptors were obtained from a male donor with ankylosing spondylitis.

The chain combines TRBV11-3 with TRBJ2-3, with 9 bases matching TRBD2. V shed 0 bases and J 2 bases; nucleotides not matched to a gene: 27. Germline V CDR1 and CDR2: SGHNT, YENEEA. This CDR3 comprises 24 residues. This chain's CDR3 is CASSLEGTVKSTISAGGPTDTQYF. In DNA, the CDR3 is TGTGCCAGCAGCTTAGAGGGGACAGTCAAGTCTACTATATCAGCGGGGGGACCCACAGATACGCAGTATTTT.

The gene calls are TRBV5-1 and TRBJ1-1; D ambiguous. This CDR3 spans 14 amino acids. CDR1 and CDR2 (germline): SGHRS, YFSETQ. The V and J ends lost 0 bases and 8 bases respectively, with 14 bases between them. CDR3 sequence: CASSLDLGVSEAFF. CDR3 DNA sequence: TGCGCCAGCAGCTTGGACCTTGGAGTGTCCGAAGCTTTCTTT.

As DNA, the CDR3 is TGTGCCAGCAGCTTGGGTGAAACAGGGGGCATCTACGAGCAGTACTTC. Translating it yields CASSLGETGGIYEQYF. The gene calls are TRBV5-6 and TRBJ2-7, with 9 bases fitting TRBD1. Germline V lookup: CDR1 SGHDT, CDR2 YYEEEE. The CDR3 consists of 16 residues. Losses at the gene ends were 0 bases for V and 3 bases for J; bases not matched to a gene: 7.

This clonotype was seen more than once but under ten times. The genes are TRBV11-2 and TRBJ2-5; D is unclear. Germline CDR1 SGHAT, CDR2 FQNNGV. The germline V and J ends were trimmed by 2 bases and 4 bases, with 5 bases remaining between them. The CDR3 has 12 amino acids. CDR3 in DNA: TGTGCCAGCAGCTTAAGGGTAGAGACCCAGTACTTC. Its translation is CASSLRVETQYF. The complete variable domain, with remaining parts taken from reference TRBV11-2 and TRBJ2-5, reads EAGVAQSPRYKIIEKRQSVAFWCNPISGHATLYWYQQILGQGPKLLIQFQNNGVVDDSQLPKDRFSAERLKGVDSTLKIQPAKLEDSAVYLCASSLRVETQYFGPGTRLLVL.

In its sample, this clonotype was seen a few times. V and J are TRBV27 and TRBJ2-1, with D possibly matching TRBD1 (6 bases). Per the germline V gene, CDR1 is MNHEY and CDR2 is SMNVEV (reference sequence). Trimming took 3 bases from V and 0 from J, leaving 12 bases between them. The CDR3 length is 16 residues. The CDR3 is CASSFLRDTSYNEQFF. The CDR3 DNA sequence: TGTGCCAGCAGTTTCCTCCGGGACACCTCCTACAATGAGCAGTTCTTC.

This clonotype showed up many times. The chain joins TRBV27 to TRBJ2-1; D remains unclear. Germline assignment: CDR1 MNHEY and CDR2 SMNVEV (reference sequence). Between the trimmed V and J ends, which lost 3 bases and 8 bases, there was a span of 11 bases. The CDR3 is 13 amino acids. In DNA, the CDR3 is TGTGCCAGCAGTTTCCCGCCTGGGGATGAGCAGTTCTTC. Translation: CASSFPPGDEQFF.

This chain connects TRBV20-1 to TRBJ2-7; 9 bases align to TRBD1. Germline V gene lookup returns CDR1 DFQATT and CDR2 SNEGSKA (reference sequence). There are 19 residues in the CDR3. The J segment lost 3 bases and the V segment lost 6 bases, leaving 24 bases of the junction unmatched. The CDR3, as DNA: TGCAGTGCAACAAGATTCGCGGGACAGGGATGGCTAGTTAACTACGAGCAGTACTTC. It is translated as CSATRFAGQGWLVNYEQYF.

J is TRBJ2-7 and V is TRBV18, with 7 nucleotides matching TRBD1. The CDR3 contains 12 residues. V was clipped by 3 bases and J by 4 bases; unmatched bases: 0. CDR1 is KGHSH and CDR2 is LQKENI in the germline V gene. The CDR3 coding sequence is TGTGCCAGCTCACCGGGACAGTACGAGCAGTACTTC. Translation: CASSPGQYEQYF.

This clonotype was counted a single time. The rearrangement links TRBV7-9 to TRBJ2-7; D unclear. The CDR3 is 13 amino acids. V was pared by 8 bases and J by 5 bases, with 16 bases between. Per the germline V gene, CDR1 is SEHNR and CDR2 is FQNEAQ (reference sequence). The CDR3 loop reads CASLRRSYNEQYF. In DNA form, the CDR3 reads TGTGCCAGCCTCAGGAGATCCTACAACGAGCAGTACTTC.

This clonotype was seen only a few times. This sequence joins TRBV4-3 and TRBJ2-1; the match to TRBD2 covers 11 bases. Germline CDR1 LGHNA, CDR2 YSLEER. This CDR3 has 15 amino acids. V dropped 0 bases and J dropped 10; count of bases not matched to a gene: 5. The CDR3 sequence: CASSQDSLAGVEQFF. Written as DNA, the CDR3 is TGCGCCAGCAGCCAAGATTCACTAGCGGGAGTCGAGCAGTTCTTC.

In its sample, this clonotype was seen a few times. V is TRBV28 and J is TRBJ2-6; D perhaps matches TRBD2 (5 bases). This CDR3 contains 17 residues. The germline V and J ends were trimmed by 7 bases and 6 bases, with 22 bases remaining between them. Germline CDR1 MDHEN, CDR2 SYDVKM. CDR3 amino acids: CASIPRGHIPVANVLTF. The CDR3 DNA reads as TGTGCCAGCATCCCACGGGGTCACATCCCGGTGGCCAACGTCCTGACTTTC.

This clonotype appeared a single time. V and J are TRBV10-3 and TRBJ2-2; maybe TRBD1 (8 bases). Looked up from germline, CDR1 is ENHRY and CDR2 is SYGVKD. The V end lost 5 bases, the J end lost 4 bases, and 14 bases lay between the germline ends. The CDR3 runs to 15 residues. The CDR3 coding sequence is TGTGCCATCAGTCGGACAGGGAGGGTCACCGGGGAGCTGTTTTTT. It specifies CAISRTGRVTGELFF.

This clonotype was counted at least ten times. The V and J genes are TRBV12-3 or TRBV12-4 and TRBJ2-5; D is uncertain. The CDR3 totals 11 residues. V dropped 3 bases and J dropped 3 bases, with 2 bases sitting between them. The CDR3 DNA reads TGTGCCAGCAGTTTTGAAGAGACCCAGTACTTC. Translation: CASSFEETQYF.

The rearrangement joins TRBV6-5 to TRBJ1-1; 7 nucleotides agree with TRBD1. The germline V gene has CDR1 MNHEY and CDR2 SVGAGI. The CDR3 loop spans 15 amino acids. The J segment lost 4 bases and the V segment lost 5 bases, leaving 10 bases of the junction unmatched. DNA of the CDR3: TGTGCCAGCAGTCACAGGGGCTTTATGGGCACTGAAGCTTTCTTT. Amino acids: CASSHRGFMGTEAFF.

This clonotype was counted only a few times. The chain employs TRBV10-3 and TRBJ1-2, with 9 bases identical to TRBD1. The V and J ends lost 4 bases and 4 bases, in that order; junction bases with no gene match: 4. The length of the CDR3 is 14 residues. Germline V lookup: CDR1 ENHRY, CDR2 SYGVKD. The CDR3 DNA reads as TGTGCCATCAGTGCGACGACAGGGGGCTATGGCTACACCTTC. It specifies CAISATTGGYGYTF.

This clonotype occurred a few times. The V gene is TRBV7-9, the J gene TRBJ2-1; D gene ambiguous. CDR1 is SEHNR, CDR2 FQNEAQ, per germline (reference sequence). V lost 5 bases and J 4 bases, leaving 6 bases between the germline ends. This CDR3 has 12 residues. The CDR3 DNA sequence: TGTGCCAGCAGCGCCGATTACAATGAGCAGTTCTTC. Translation: CASSADYNEQFF. The full variable domain, completed using reference TRBV7-9 and TRBJ2-1, is DTGVSQNPRHKITKRGQNVTFRCDPISEHNRLYWYRQTLGQGPEFLTYFQNEAQLEKSRLLSDRFSAERPKGSFSTLEIQRTEQGDSAMYLCASSADYNEQFFGPGTRLTVL.

DNA of the CDR3: TGTGCCAGCAGCCGACTATTCATCTACAATGAGCAGTTCTTC. It is translated as CASSRLFIYNEQFF. The chain couples TRBV3-1 to TRBJ2-1; tentative D call: TRBD2 (5 bases). Germline lookup yields CDR1 LGHDT and CDR2 YNNKEL (reference sequence). V was clipped by 4 bases and J by 3 bases, with 10 bases between them. CDR3 length: 14 amino acids.

CDR3 loop: CASSQDRAGVGTDTQYF. The CDR3, as DNA: TGTGCCAGCAGCCAAGATAGGGCAGGGGTCGGCACAGATACGCAGTATTTT. The V and J genes are TRBV4-2 and TRBJ2-3; possible D gene TRBD1, 6 bases. The V end lost 0 bases, the J end lost 1 base, and 14 bases lay between the germline ends. The CDR3 is made up of 17 amino acids. Germline V lookup: CDR1 LGHNA, CDR2 YNFKEQ.

The chain carries TRBV5-1 and TRBJ1-5; D might be TRBD1 (5 bases). Germline values: CDR1 SGHRS, CDR2 YFSETQ. The CDR3 is 15 residues long. V shed 3 bases and J shed 2 bases, with 12 bases lying between them. The CDR3 loop reads CASSWGGGGNQPQHF. The CDR3 coding sequence is TGCGCCAGCAGCTGGGGCGGCGGAGGCAATCAGCCCCAGCATTTT.

This clonotype was seen repeatedly, ten times or more. J is TRBJ2-2 and V is TRBV5-4; D is undetermined. The CDR3 sequence is 15 residues long. V was shortened by 1 base and J by 4 bases, with 11 bases between the two germline ends. CDR1 is SGHNT and CDR2 is YYREEE in the germline V gene (reference sequence). The CDR3 sequence is CASSLNPVVTGELFF. The CDR3 DNA sequence: TGTGCCAGCAGCTTGAATCCGGTCGTCACCGGGGAGCTGTTTTTT.

J is TRBJ2-2 and V is TRBV14, with no clear D. The CDR3 has 17 amino acids. V was trimmed by 3 bases and J by 2 bases, leaving 16 bases between them. The germline V gene has CDR1 SGHDN and CDR2 FVKESK. The CDR3 loop is CASSQQTHIRNTGELFF. As DNA, the CDR3 is TGTGCCAGCAGCCAGCAGACTCACATACGTAACACCGGGGAGCTGTTTTTT.

The chain combines TRBV20-1 with TRBJ2-1; D possibly matches TRBD1 or TRBD2 (5 bases each). This CDR3 spans 17 amino acids. The germline V and J ends were trimmed by 0 bases and 4 bases, with 19 bases remaining between them. Germline lookup yields CDR1 DFQATT and CDR2 SNEGSKA (reference sequence). The CDR3 nucleotides are TGCAGTGCTAGAGATGATAAGGGGACCCTCTTATACAATGAGCAGTTCTTC. It translates to CSARDDKGTLLYNEQFF.

This clonotype was found once. The chain recombines TRBV4-2 with TRBJ2-4; 11 bases are shared with TRBD1. CDR3 size: 17 residues. With 0 bases clipped from V and 4 bases from J, the junction kept 5 bases outside the gene matches. In germline, CDR1 is LGHNA, CDR2 YNFKEQ. This CDR3 is CASSQEDRGRVKNIQYF. DNA for the CDR3: TGTGCCAGCAGCCAAGAGGACAGGGGGCGAGTGAAAAACATTCAGTACTTC.

This clonotype appeared a few times. The J gene is TRBJ2-7, the V gene TRBV12-3 or TRBV12-4; 7 nucleotides match TRBD1. This CDR3 is built from 16 residues. V shed 6 bases, J shed 1 base, and the junction held 12 bases outside the gene matches. The CDR3 coding sequence is TGTGCCAGCAGCAGACGTACCGGGACAGATTCCTACGAGCAGTACTTC. Its protein is CASSRRTGTDSYEQYF.

This clonotype was detected a few times. The J gene is TRBJ2-1, the V gene TRBV12-3 or TRBV12-4; 10 bases align to TRBD2. The CDR3 has 17 amino acids. V shed 4 bases and J 4 bases; nucleotides not matched to a gene: 10. The CDR3 protein is CASSSLLAGAQYNEQFF. Here the CDR3 DNA reads TGTGCCAGCAGTTCCCTCCTAGCGGGAGCTCAGTACAATGAGCAGTTCTTC.

The chain links TRBV10-2 to TRBJ2-7; the match to TRBD2 covers 9 bases. Losses at the gene ends were 7 bases for V and 0 bases for J; bases not matched to a gene: 7. The CDR3 is made up of 15 amino acids. Germline CDR1 is WSHSY and CDR2 is SAAADI. The CDR3 DNA is TGCGCCAGCACCAGGGGACTAGCAGCCTCCTACGAGCAGTACTTC. Its translation is CASTRGLAASYEQYF.

For the CDR3, the DNA is TGTGCCAGCAGCTGGGGGGCGAGCTCCTACGAGCAGTACTTC. This sequence encodes CASSWGASSYEQYF. V is TRBV5-6 and J is TRBJ2-7, with D perhaps matching TRBD1 or TRBD2 (6 bases each). Germline V gives CDR1 SGHDT, CDR2 YYEEEE. The CDR3 totals 14 residues. V was pared by 3 bases and J by 0 bases, with 10 bases between.